A single sample gave rise to the 22 T cell receptor beta chains below, sequenced in a study of blood T cell repertoires in COVID-19. Clones were sequenced by immunoSEQ multiplex PCR, and TCRdb holds only the in-frame ones, with some missing. Among 65,000 or so clones listed, roughly nine tenths were seen once. Specimen: peripheral blood. All receptors come from a human donor with acute or convalescent COVID-19. The donor label of this sample is uncertain.

The chain carries TRBV5-4 and TRBJ2-4; 8 positions agree with TRBD2. Looked up from germline, CDR1 is SGHNT and CDR2 is YYREEE (reference sequence). This CDR3 is built from 13 residues. V shed 4 bases and J 9 bases; nucleotides not matched to a gene: 6. CDR3 loop: CASSQSGSGIQYF. DNA for the CDR3: TGTGCCAGCAGCCAGAGCGGGAGCGGCATTCAGTACTTC.

The chain carries TRBV13 and TRBJ2-7; TRBD2 agrees at 7 bases. V dropped 1 base and J dropped 4; count of bases not matched to a gene: 7. The CDR3 is 15 residues long. Germline assignment: CDR1 PRHDT and CDR2 FYEKMQ (reference sequence). The CDR3 coding sequence is TGTGCCAGCAGCTTAGTATCGCGGCGGGAGTACGAGCAGTACTTC. Residues: CASSLVSRREYEQYF.

The chain carries TRBV28 and TRBJ1-2, with a weak D call TRBD1 (5 bases). With 5 bases removed from V and 6 bases from J, the gap between germline ends came to 13 bases. CDR3 length equals 13 residues. Per the germline V gene, CDR1 is MDHEN and CDR2 is SYDVKM. CDR3 in amino acids: CASSGGGRNGYTF. The CDR3 region has the DNA TGTGCCAGCAGTGGGGGGGGACGAAATGGCTACACCTTC.

This chain links TRBV7-8 with TRBJ2-5; 12 nucleotides agree with TRBD2. Germline-derived CDR1 and CDR2 are SGHVS and FQNEAQ. The CDR3 is made up of 15 amino acids. Losses at the gene ends were 6 bases for V and 5 bases for J; bases not matched to a gene: 7. CDR3 DNA: TGTGCCAGCAGACGCCGGACTAGCGGGATGGAGACCCAGTACTTC. Protein product: CASRRRTSGMETQYF. Together with reference TRBV7-8 and TRBJ2-5, the CDR3 gives the full variable domain: GAGVSQSPRYKVAKRGQDVALRCDPISGHVSLFWYQQALGQGPEFLTYFQNEAQLDKSGLPSDRFFAERPEGSVSTLKIQRTQQEDSAVYLCASRRRTSGMETQYFGPGTRLLVL.

V is TRBV19 and J is TRBJ2-2, with D maybe TRBD2 (5 bases). CDR1 is LNHDA and CDR2 is SQIVND in the germline V gene (reference sequence). V gave up 3 bases and J gave up 4 bases, with 9 bases separating them. This CDR3 has 14 amino acids. The CDR3 bases are TGTGCCAGTAGTATCTGGCTAGCCACCGGGGAGCTGTTTTTT. Protein product: CASSIWLATGELFF.

The chain couples TRBV10-2 to TRBJ2-7; 8 nucleotides match TRBD1. V shed 2 bases and J 4 bases; nucleotides not matched to a gene: 4. The CDR3 contains 14 residues. CDR1 and CDR2 from the germline V gene are WSHSY and SAAADI. This CDR3 reads CASSETGGRYEQYF. CDR3 bases: TGCGCCAGCAGTGAGACAGGGGGACGGTACGAGCAGTACTTC.

CDR3 protein: CASSVPPRRTGGPEAFF. The CDR3, as DNA: TGTGCCAGCAGCGTCCCCCCCCGCAGGACAGGGGGCCCTGAAGCTTTCTTT. The chain uses TRBV7-9 and TRBJ1-1; TRBD1 aligns across 11 bases. Germline CDR1 and CDR2: SEHNR and FQNEAQ (reference sequence). The J segment lost 6 bases and the V segment lost 5 bases, leaving 14 bases of the junction unmatched. The length of the CDR3 is 17 residues.

V gene TRBV27 combines with J gene TRBJ1-1; 11 positions agree with TRBD1. Trimming at V came to 4 bases and at J to 5 bases, leaving 3 bases not matched to a gene. CDR1 MNHEY and CDR2 SMNVEV come from the germline V gene (reference sequence). The CDR3 loop spans 14 amino acids. CDR3 DNA sequence: TGTGCCAGCAGTTCGGACAGGGGGCTGACTGAAGCTTTCTTT. Protein sequence: CASSSDRGLTEAFF.

The V call is TRBV7-9, the J call TRBJ2-7, with D possibly matching TRBD2 (6 bases). Between the trimmed V and J ends, which lost 9 bases and 3 bases, there was a span of 21 bases. This CDR3 comprises 15 residues. Germline V gives CDR1 SEHNR, CDR2 FQNEAQ (reference sequence). The CDR3 DNA is TGTGCCAGGCAACGTCACTGGGTGCGGGGCTACGAGCAGTACTTC. This encodes CARQRHWVRGYEQYF.

The chain couples TRBV25-1 to TRBJ2-5; 8 bases agree with TRBD1. Per the germline V gene, CDR1 is MGHDK and CDR2 is SYGVNS. The J segment lost 3 bases and the V segment lost 1 base, leaving 7 bases of the junction unmatched. CDR3 size: 16 residues. The DNA of the CDR3 is TGTGCCAGCAGTGAATCCCCAGGGGGCAACGAAGAGACCCAGTACTTC. Its translation: CASSESPGGNEETQYF.

The chain has TRBV2 and TRBJ1-5; 10 bases align to TRBD1. V was pared by 7 bases and J by 3 bases, with 6 bases of the junction left unmatched. This CDR3 has 15 amino acids. Germline CDR1 is SNHLY and CDR2 is FYNNEI. The CDR3 is CASTEDRGTNQPQHF. In nucleotides, the CDR3 is TGTGCCAGCACCGAGGACAGGGGGACCAATCAGCCCCAGCATTTT. The full variable domain, in which reference TRBV2 and TRBJ1-5 provide the parts outside the CDR3, is EPEVTQTPSHQVTQMGQEVILRCVPISNHLYFYWYRQILGQKVEFLVSFYNNEISEKSEIFDDQFSVERPDGSNFTLKIRSTKLEDSAMYFCASTEDRGTNQPQHFGDGTRLSIL.

This chain connects TRBV28 to TRBJ2-2; D may be TRBD1 (6 bases). This CDR3 comprises 15 residues. CDR1 MDHEN and CDR2 SYDVKM come from the germline V gene. V lost 2 bases, J lost 3 bases, and 10 bases lay in between. CDR3 region: CASSLTGTDTGELFF. The CDR3 DNA follows: TGTGCCAGCAGTTTAACAGGGACGGACACCGGGGAGCTGTTTTTT.

This chain joins TRBV30 and TRBJ1-5; the D gene is possibly TRBD1 (5 bases). The CDR3 contains 15 residues. Between the trimmed V and J ends, which lost 0 bases and 3 bases, there was a span of 12 bases. Germline V lookup: CDR1 GTSNPN, CDR2 SVGIG (reference sequence). The CDR3 DNA is TGTGCCTGGAGTGTACGTCAGACAGTCAATCAGCCCCAGCATTTT. Translated: CAWSVRQTVNQPQHF.

The chain couples TRBV20-1 to TRBJ1-1; D is undetermined. The CDR3 has 10 amino acids. V lost 7 bases, J lost 5 bases, and 8 bases lay in between. CDR1 and CDR2 from the germline V gene are DFQATT and SNEGSKA (reference sequence). The chain's CDR3 is CSVAGTEAFF. For the CDR3, the DNA is TGCAGTGTCGCGGGGACTGAAGCTTTCTTT.

The gene calls are TRBV2 and TRBJ1-6; no firm D call. V gave up 6 bases and J gave up 4 bases, with 10 bases separating them. Germline CDR1 is SNHLY and CDR2 is FYNNEI. The CDR3 consists of 14 residues. The CDR3 region is CASRPDSYNSPLHF. Written as DNA, the CDR3 is TGTGCCAGCAGGCCTGACTCGTATAATTCACCCCTCCACTTT.

The V and J genes are TRBV2 and TRBJ2-1, with TRBD2 matching over 12 bases. Germline V CDR1 and CDR2: SNHLY, FYNNEI. The V gene end was trimmed by 6 bases and the J gene end by 4 bases; junction bases not matched to a gene: 4. This CDR3 contains 15 residues. The CDR3 DNA reads as TGTGCCAGCAGAGAAACTAGCGGGGGGTACAATGAGCAGTTCTTC. Residues: CASRETSGGYNEQFF. Full variable domain (missing parts from reference TRBV2 and TRBJ2-1): EPEVTQTPSHQVTQMGQEVILRCVPISNHLYFYWYRQILGQKVEFLVSFYNNEISEKSEIFDDQFSVERPDGSNFTLKIRSTKLEDSAMYFCASRETSGGYNEQFFGPGTRLTVL.

V gene TRBV10-3 combines with J gene TRBJ1-2; tentatively, D is TRBD1 (6 bases). Germline CDR1 reads ENHRY; CDR2 reads SYGVKD. The CDR3 has 13 amino acids. The V end was cut by 2 bases, the J end by 4 bases, with 8 bases between. This CDR3 reads CAISEGQLYGYTF. CDR3 in DNA: TGTGCCATCAGTGAGGGACAGCTCTATGGCTACACCTTC.

The V and J genes are TRBV4-1 and TRBJ1-2; no definite D call. The V gene's germline CDR1 is MGHRA and CDR2 YSYEKL. V lost 1 base and J lost 3, with 15 bases in between. CDR3 size: 16 residues. CDR3 amino acids: CASSQAQGGRHYGYTF. Here the CDR3 DNA reads TGCGCCAGCAGCCAAGCACAAGGAGGTAGACACTATGGCTACACCTTC.

In its sample, this clone was seen a few times. This rearrangement joins TRBV6-6 to TRBJ2-3; 8 bases match TRBD1. This CDR3 is 16 amino acids long. Germline V gene sequence: CDR1 MNHNY, CDR2 SVGAGI (reference sequence). V shed 5 bases and J 3 bases; nucleotides not matched to a gene: 10. The CDR3 spells CASSRQRTGGTDTQYF. In DNA, the CDR3 is TGTGCCAGCAGTCGTCAACGCACAGGGGGAACAGATACGCAGTATTTT.

This clone was seen just once. This sequence joins TRBV9 and TRBJ1-2; a weak D match, TRBD1 (6 bases). V was shortened by 3 bases and J by 7 bases, with 13 bases between the two germline ends. This CDR3 contains 13 residues. The germline V gene encodes CDR1 SGDLS and CDR2 YYNGEE. The CDR3 sequence is CASSALGGGGYTF. The CDR3 nucleotides read TGTGCCAGCAGCGCCTTAGGGGGGGGTGGCTACACCTTC.

The chain has TRBV28 and TRBJ1-2; 10 nucleotides line up with TRBD1. V dropped 6 bases and J dropped 7; count of bases not matched to a gene: 20. This CDR3 spans 18 amino acids. Germline lookup yields CDR1 MDHEN and CDR2 SYDVKM. As DNA, the CDR3 is TGTGCCAGCAGAATAATACAACCGGGACAGGGGAGCCAGGGTGGCTACACCTTC. Its translation: CASRIIQPGQGSQGGYTF.

The V and J genes are TRBV28 and TRBJ2-3; 7 bases are a match to TRBD2. The V segment lost 5 bases and the J segment 3 bases; nucleotides outside the gene matches: 8. Looked up from germline, CDR1 is MDHEN and CDR2 is SYDVKM. The CDR3 totals 15 residues. The CDR3 region has the DNA TGTGCCAGCAGTCTCGCGGGGGTTCGAACAGATACGCAGTATTTT. It encodes CASSLAGVRTDTQYF.